What follows describes a single TCR beta chain. The record originates from a study of blood T cells in healthy people across ages. A sample-barcoded 5' primer and a J-beta primer mix were used in a second PCR of roughly 7 to 11 cycles. A template-switch adaptor that had 12 random nucleotides put a tag on each cDNA molecule. TCRdb re-called the 5' RACE reads with MiXCR, one entry per CDR3 protein. The sample contains roughly 680,000 distinct CDR3 sequences, roughly half of which appear only once. J was trimmed by 9 bases and V by 4 bases; bases with no gene match: 2. The CDR3 consists of 13 residues. In germline, CDR1 is SNHLY, CDR2 FYNNEI. Peripheral blood, approximately 10 milliliters per donor, was collected.

The material sequenced was blood. The chain has TRBV2 and TRBJ2-1; 11 nucleotides align to TRBD2. This receptor was identified in a woman over 75 in good health. As DNA, the CDR3 is TGTGCCAGCAGTGCACTAGCGGGGGCTGAGCAGTTCTTC. Its protein product is CASSALAGAEQFF.